Each of the 20 T cell receptor beta chains below was sequenced from the same sample in a study of T cells in Graves' hyperthyroidism and ophthalmopathy. Amplification of TCR beta CDR3 regions was performed using RNA transcripts as template. First-round RT-PCR with HTBI primers amplified the TCR CDR3 region. From the multiplex PCR reads, TCRdb called clonotypes with MiXCR, one entry per CDR3 protein. Of under 650,000 distinct CDR3 sequences in the sample, roughly 15% are singletons; the top ten hold about 3.8%. The sample comprised blood. Receptor source: a woman younger than 45 with Graves' hyperthyroidism.

This rearrangement joins TRBV20-1 to TRBJ2-7; the match to TRBD2 covers 8 bases. The J segment lost 1 base and the V segment lost 6 bases, leaving 5 bases of the junction unmatched. The CDR3 covers 13 residues. Germline V gene sequence: CDR1 DFQATT, CDR2 SNEGSKA (reference sequence). DNA for the CDR3: TGCAGTGCGGAACTAGCGGAATCCTACGAGCAGTACTTC. Its translation: CSAELAESYEQYF.

This clonotype has a count of ten or more. Here the CDR3 reads CASSALAGYYEQYF. CDR3 coding DNA: TGTGCCAGCAGCGCCCTAGCGGGCTACTACGAGCAGTACTTC. This sequence joins TRBV2 and TRBJ2-7; the match to TRBD2 covers 8 bases. The CDR3 sequence is 14 residues long. Germline CDR1 reads SNHLY; CDR2 reads FYNNEI. V lost 6 bases to trimming and J lost 3 bases; unmatched junction nucleotides: 7.

The chain links TRBV19 to TRBJ2-1; 9 bases align to TRBD2. The V segment lost 7 bases and the J segment 6 bases; nucleotides outside the gene matches: 7. The CDR3 consists of 14 residues. Germline V gene sequence: CDR1 LNHDA, CDR2 SQIVND (reference sequence). For the CDR3, the DNA is TGTGCCAGTAAGCCTAGCGGGATCGGCAATGAGCAGTTCTTC. Encoded protein: CASKPSGIGNEQFF.

This clonotype has only a few counts. The rearrangement links TRBV6-1 to TRBJ1-4; TRBD1 matches at 7 bases. J lost 3 bases, V lost 6 bases, and 7 bases had no gene match. Germline CDR1 is MNHNS and CDR2 is SASEGT. There are 15 residues in the CDR3. The CDR3 loop is CASRVLTGPNEKLFF. The CDR3 DNA reads TGTGCCAGCAGAGTACTGACAGGGCCTAATGAAAAACTGTTTTTT.

This clonotype was recorded at least ten times. The chain joins TRBV7-2 to TRBJ2-7; TRBD2 aligns across 9 bases. Germline V gene sequence: CDR1 SGHTA, CDR2 FQGNSA. The CDR3 is 15 residues long. V was pared by 7 bases and J by 4 bases, with 11 bases of the junction left unmatched. CDR3 amino acids: CASTPVGTSFYEQYF. The CDR3 DNA reads as TGTGCCAGCACCCCGGTAGGGACTAGCTTTTACGAGCAGTACTTC.

This clonotype was recorded at least ten times. The J gene is TRBJ2-1, the V gene TRBV13; 15 nucleotides line up with TRBD2. Per germline, CDR1 PRHDT and CDR2 FYEKMQ (reference sequence). The CDR3 covers 17 residues. The V and J ends lost 4 bases and 9 bases, in that order; junction bases with no gene match: 10. The CDR3 loop reads CASSSQIKGLAGGEQFF. The CDR3 DNA sequence: TGTGCCAGCAGCTCTCAGATAAAGGGACTAGCGGGAGGTGAGCAGTTCTTC.

This clonotype occurred many times. The rearrangement uses TRBV5-1 and TRBJ2-1, with 7 bases fitting TRBD1. J was trimmed by 7 bases and V by 2 bases; bases with no gene match: 12. Per germline, CDR1 SGHRS and CDR2 YFSETQ. This CDR3 region has 16 residues. The chain's CDR3 is CASSFGTVLMRNEQFF. The CDR3 nucleotides are TGCGCCAGCAGCTTCGGGACAGTATTGATGAGAAATGAGCAGTTCTTC.

The chain employs TRBV9 and TRBJ1-4; D remains ambiguous. The germline V gene encodes CDR1 SGDLS and CDR2 YYNGEE. Trimming left V 0 bases short and J 0 bases short, with 6 bases between. The CDR3 consists of 15 residues. The CDR3: CASSVGTTTNEKLFF. In DNA, the CDR3 is TGTGCCAGCAGCGTAGGAACAACAACTAATGAAAAACTGTTTTTT.

This clonotype was counted ten times or more. The gene calls are TRBV27 and TRBJ2-7, with TRBD2 identical over 9 bases. The CDR3 has 14 residues. Trimming at V came to 4 bases and at J to 4 bases, leaving 5 bases not matched to a gene. CDR1 is MNHEY, CDR2 SMNVEV, per germline (reference sequence). The CDR3 bases are TGTGCCAGCAGTTCGGGACTAGCAGAGTACGAGCAGTACTTC. Protein product: CASSSGLAEYEQYF.

This clonotype was detected many times. The chain recombines TRBV28 with TRBJ2-3; D unresolved. Germline CDR1 and CDR2: MDHEN and SYDVKM. V gave up 5 bases and J gave up 1 base, with 7 bases separating them. The CDR3 runs to 13 residues. CDR3 nucleotide sequence: TGTGCCAGCAGTATCCCCGGCACAGATACGCAGTATTTT. Translating it yields CASSIPGTDTQYF.

With respect to this clonotype: A much more abundant neighbour one base away suggests this may be a read error. This chain uses TRBV2 with TRBJ2-4; 7 positions agree with TRBD2. This CDR3 is built from 15 residues. Germline-derived CDR1 and CDR2 are SNHLY and FYNNEI. V trimming: 7 bases; J trimming: 3 bases; junction bases outside the gene matches: 9. The CDR3 loop is CASITQGGRKNIQYF. The CDR3 DNA reads TGTGCCAGCATCACCCAGGGAGGGCGCAAAAACATTCAGTACTTC.

This clonotype was seen at least ten times. The chain uses TRBV12-5 and TRBJ1-1, with 8 positions matching TRBD1. V trimming: 1 base; J trimming: 3 bases; junction bases outside the gene matches: 4. The CDR3 is 15 residues long. The germline V gene has CDR1 LGHNT and CDR2 FRNRAP. The CDR3 loop is CASGLATGEYTEAFF. DNA of the CDR3: TGTGCTAGTGGTTTGGCGACAGGGGAGTACACTGAAGCTTTCTTT.

This clonotype was found many times. The chain carries TRBV11-2 and TRBJ1-1; D uncertain. Per the germline V gene, CDR1 is SGHAT and CDR2 is FQNNGV. This CDR3 has 13 residues. With 0 bases removed from V and 5 bases from J, the gap between germline ends came to 7 bases. The CDR3 is CASSLDPGTEAFF. CDR3 sequence (DNA): TGTGCCAGCAGCTTAGATCCGGGGACTGAAGCTTTCTTT.

This chain joins TRBV6-2 or TRBV6-3 and TRBJ2-1, with 10 positions matching TRBD1. The V and J ends lost 4 bases and 6 bases, in that order; junction bases with no gene match: 6. Looked up from germline, CDR1 is MNHEY and CDR2 is SVGEGT. CDR3 length: 15 amino acids. As DNA, the CDR3 is TGTGCCAGCAGTTCCACCGGGACAGGGGTCAATGAGCAGTTCTTC. Translating gives CASSSTGTGVNEQFF.

Many counts were recorded for this clonotype. This chain joins TRBV27 and TRBJ2-5; D gene ambiguous. V shed 4 bases and J shed 5 bases, with 11 bases lying between them. CDR3 length: 13 amino acids. Germline values: CDR1 MNHEY, CDR2 SMNVEV (reference sequence). DNA of the CDR3: TGTGCCAGCAGTTCTGCGAACTTTGAGACCCAGTACTTC. Translating it yields CASSSANFETQYF.

This chain joins TRBV6-2 or TRBV6-3 and TRBJ2-7; D is unclear. There are 13 residues in the CDR3. CDR1 is MNHEY, CDR2 SVGEGT, per germline. Trimming took off 2 bases at V and 3 bases at J, with 8 bases between the two ends. CDR3 loop: CASSYRAGYEQYF. CDR3 coding DNA: TGTGCCAGCAGTTACAGGGCCGGCTACGAGCAGTACTTC.

The V call is TRBV6-5, the J call TRBJ1-6; 7 bases align to TRBD1. The CDR3 totals 16 residues. J lost 7 bases, V lost 0 bases, and 6 bases had no gene match. In germline, CDR1 is MNHEY, CDR2 SVGAGI. The DNA for the CDR3 is TGTGCCAGCAGTTACTCCACTGGGACAGTGAATTCACCCCTCCACTTT. This encodes CASSYSTGTVNSPLHF.

Ten or more counts support this clonotype. This sequence joins TRBV6-1 and TRBJ2-5; D gene uncertain. V gave up 5 bases and J gave up 7 bases, with 8 bases separating them. Germline CDR1 and CDR2: MNHNS and SASEGT. This CDR3 spans 11 amino acids. In DNA form, the CDR3 reads TGTGCCAGCAGTTCGTCCGGGACCCAGTACTTC. Protein product: CASSSSGTQYF.

In this sample, this clonotype turned up many times. This chain uses TRBV27 with TRBJ2-3; TRBD2 matches 10 bases. Germline V lookup: CDR1 MNHEY, CDR2 SMNVEV (reference sequence). CDR3 length: 15 residues. With 6 bases clipped from V and 5 bases from J, the junction kept 8 bases outside the gene matches. The CDR3 reads CASRTAGGPIDTQYF. The DNA of the CDR3 is TGTGCCAGCAGGACAGCGGGAGGGCCAATAGATACGCAGTATTTT.

This clonotype was recorded at least ten times. The chain is built from TRBV18 and TRBJ1-1; a possible D gene is TRBD1 (5 bases). This CDR3 region has 14 residues. Germline V gene sequence: CDR1 KGHSH, CDR2 LQKENI. Trimming left V 1 base short and J 8 bases short, with 14 bases between. CDR3 amino acids: CASSPRNAGREAFF. As DNA, the CDR3 is TGTGCCAGCTCACCACGGAACGCAGGGAGAGAAGCTTTCTTT.